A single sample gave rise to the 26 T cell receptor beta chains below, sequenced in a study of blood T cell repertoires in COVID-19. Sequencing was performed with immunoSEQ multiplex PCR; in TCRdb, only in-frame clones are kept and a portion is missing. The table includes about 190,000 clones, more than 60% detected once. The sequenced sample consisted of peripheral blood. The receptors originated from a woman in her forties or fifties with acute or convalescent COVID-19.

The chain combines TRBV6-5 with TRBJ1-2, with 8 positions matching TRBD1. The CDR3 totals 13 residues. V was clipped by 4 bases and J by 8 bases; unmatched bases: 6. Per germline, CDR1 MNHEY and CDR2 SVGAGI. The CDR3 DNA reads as TGTGCCAGCAGTTCACTCAGGGGGCTGGGCTACACCTTC. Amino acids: CASSSLRGLGYTF.

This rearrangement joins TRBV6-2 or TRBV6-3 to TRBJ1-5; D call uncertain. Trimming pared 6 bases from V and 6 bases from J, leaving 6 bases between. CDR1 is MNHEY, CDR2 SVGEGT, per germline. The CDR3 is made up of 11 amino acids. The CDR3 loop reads CASSAGQPQHF. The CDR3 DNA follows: TGTGCCAGCAGCGCGGGTCAGCCCCAGCATTTT.

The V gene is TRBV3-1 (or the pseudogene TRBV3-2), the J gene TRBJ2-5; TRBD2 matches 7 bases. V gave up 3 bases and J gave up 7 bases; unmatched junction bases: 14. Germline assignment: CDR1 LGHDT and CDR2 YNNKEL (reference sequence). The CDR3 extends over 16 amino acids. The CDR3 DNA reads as TGTGCCAGCAGCCATATTAGCGGGTCCTCAAGGGGGACCCAGTACTTC. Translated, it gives CASSHISGSSRGTQYF.

CDR3 sequence: CASSLGQGVFEAFF. CDR3 sequence (DNA): TGCGCCAGCAGCTTGGGCCAGGGGGTGTTTGAAGCTTTCTTT. The V call is TRBV5-1, the J call TRBJ1-1; 7 bases agree with TRBD1. Germline CDR1 is SGHRS and CDR2 is YFSETQ. The CDR3 extends over 14 amino acids. Trimming removed 0 bases from V and 7 bases from J; junction bases left unmatched: 6.

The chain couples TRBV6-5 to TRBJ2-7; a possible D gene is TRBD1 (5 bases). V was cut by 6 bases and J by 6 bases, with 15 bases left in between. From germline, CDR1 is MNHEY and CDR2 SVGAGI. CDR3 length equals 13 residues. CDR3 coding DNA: TGTGCCAGCAGCTCTTCAGGGCGGCGCGAGCAGTACTTC. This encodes CASSSSGRREQYF.

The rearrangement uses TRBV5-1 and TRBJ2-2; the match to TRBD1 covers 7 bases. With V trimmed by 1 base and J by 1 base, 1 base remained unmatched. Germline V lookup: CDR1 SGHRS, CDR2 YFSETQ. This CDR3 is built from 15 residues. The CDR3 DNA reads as TGCGCCAGCAGCTTGACAGGGGTGAACACCGGGGAGCTGTTTTTT. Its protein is CASSLTGVNTGELFF. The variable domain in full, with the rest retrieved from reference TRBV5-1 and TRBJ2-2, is KAGVTQTPRYLIKTRGQQVTLSCSPISGHRSVSWYQQTPGQGLQFLFEYFSETQRNKGNFPGRFSGRQFSNSRSEMNVSTLELGDSALYLCASSLTGVNTGELFFGEGSRLTVL.

CDR3: CASSTRTGSEETQYF. The CDR3 DNA is TGTGCCAGCAGTACTAGGACAGGGAGCGAAGAGACCCAGTACTTC. The V call is TRBV27, the J call TRBJ2-5; 8 nucleotides align to TRBD1. V lost 5 bases to trimming and J lost 3 bases; unmatched junction nucleotides: 8. CDR3 length: 15 residues. CDR1 MNHEY and CDR2 SMNVEV come from the germline V gene (reference sequence).

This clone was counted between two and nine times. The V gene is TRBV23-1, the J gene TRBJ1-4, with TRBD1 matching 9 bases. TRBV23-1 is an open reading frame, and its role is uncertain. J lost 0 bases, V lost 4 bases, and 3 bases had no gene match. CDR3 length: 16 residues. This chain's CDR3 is CASSRWTGATNEKLFF. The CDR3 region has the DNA TGCGCCAGCAGTCGTTGGACAGGGGCAACTAATGAAAAACTGTTTTTT.

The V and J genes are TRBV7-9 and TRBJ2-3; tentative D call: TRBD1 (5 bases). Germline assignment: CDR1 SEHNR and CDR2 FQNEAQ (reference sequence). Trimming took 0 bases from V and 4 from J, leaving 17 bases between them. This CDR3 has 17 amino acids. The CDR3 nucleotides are TGTGCCAGCAGCTTAGCGCAGGGCAGGAGTCATTCAGATACGCAGTATTTT. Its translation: CASSLAQGRSHSDTQYF. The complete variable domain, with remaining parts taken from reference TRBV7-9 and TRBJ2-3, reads DTGVSQNPRHKITKRGQNVTFRCDPISEHNRLYWYRQTLGQGPEFLTYFQNEAQLEKSRLLSDRFSAERPKGSFSTLEIQRTEQGDSAMYLCASSLAQGRSHSDTQYFGPGTRLTVL.

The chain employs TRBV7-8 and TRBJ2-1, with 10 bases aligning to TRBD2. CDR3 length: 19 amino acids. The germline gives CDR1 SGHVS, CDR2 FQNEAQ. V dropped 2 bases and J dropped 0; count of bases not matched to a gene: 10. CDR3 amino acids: CASSLNSVSGGRSYNEQFF. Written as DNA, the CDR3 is TGTGCCAGCAGCTTAAACTCCGTTAGCGGGGGGCGCTCCTACAATGAGCAGTTCTTC.

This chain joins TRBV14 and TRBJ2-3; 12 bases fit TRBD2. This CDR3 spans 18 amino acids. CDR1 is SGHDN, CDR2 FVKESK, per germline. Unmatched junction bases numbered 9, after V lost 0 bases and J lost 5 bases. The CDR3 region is CASSQDRRRLAGVDTQYF. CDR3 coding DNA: TGTGCCAGCAGCCAAGATCGACGGAGACTAGCGGGGGTAGATACGCAGTATTTT. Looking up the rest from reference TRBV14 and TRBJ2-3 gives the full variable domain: EAGVTQFPSHSVIEKGQTVTLRCDPISGHDNLYWYRRVMGKEIKFLLHFVKESKQDESGMPNNRFLAERTGGTYSTLKVQPAELEDSGVYFCASSQDRRRLAGVDTQYFGPGTRLTVL.

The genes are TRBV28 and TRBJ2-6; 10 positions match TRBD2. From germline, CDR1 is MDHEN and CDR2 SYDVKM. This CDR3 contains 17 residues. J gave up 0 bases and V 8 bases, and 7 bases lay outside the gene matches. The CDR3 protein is CASGESGRASGANVLTF. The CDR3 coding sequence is TGTGCCAGCGGGGAAAGCGGGAGGGCCTCTGGGGCCAACGTCCTGACTTTC.

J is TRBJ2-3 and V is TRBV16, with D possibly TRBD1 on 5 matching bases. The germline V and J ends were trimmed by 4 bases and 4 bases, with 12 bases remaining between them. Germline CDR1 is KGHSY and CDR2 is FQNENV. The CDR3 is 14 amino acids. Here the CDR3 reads CASSRSGKADTQYF. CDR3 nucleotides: TGTGCCAGCAGCCGTTCAGGGAAGGCAGATACGCAGTATTTT.

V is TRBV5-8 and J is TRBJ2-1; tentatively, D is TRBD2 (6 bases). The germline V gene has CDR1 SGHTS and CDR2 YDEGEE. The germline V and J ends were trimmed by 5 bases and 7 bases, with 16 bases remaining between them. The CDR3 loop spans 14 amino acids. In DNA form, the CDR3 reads TGTGCCAGCAGGCGTAGACTAGTTCCGAATGAGCAGTTCTTC. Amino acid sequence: CASRRRLVPNEQFF.

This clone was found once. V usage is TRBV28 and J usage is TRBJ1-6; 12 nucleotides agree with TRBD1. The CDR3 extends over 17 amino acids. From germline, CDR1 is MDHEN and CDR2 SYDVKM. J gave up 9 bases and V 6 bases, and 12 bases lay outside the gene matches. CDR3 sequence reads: CASRRAGTGGRSSPLHF. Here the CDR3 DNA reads TGTGCCAGCAGGCGCGCAGGGACAGGGGGCAGGAGTTCACCCCTCCACTTT. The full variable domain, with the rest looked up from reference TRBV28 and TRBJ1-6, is DVKVTQSSRYLVKRTGEKVFLECVQDMDHENMFWYRQDPGLGLRLIYFSYDVKMKEKGDIPEGYSVSREKKERFSLILESASTNQTSMYLCASRRAGTGGRSSPLHFGNGTRLTVT.

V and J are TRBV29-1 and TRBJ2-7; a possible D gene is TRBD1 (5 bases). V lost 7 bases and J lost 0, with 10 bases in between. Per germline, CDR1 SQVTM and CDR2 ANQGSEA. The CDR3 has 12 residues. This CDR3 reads CSATGGSYEQYF. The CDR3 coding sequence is TGCAGCGCCACAGGCGGCTCCTACGAGCAGTACTTC.

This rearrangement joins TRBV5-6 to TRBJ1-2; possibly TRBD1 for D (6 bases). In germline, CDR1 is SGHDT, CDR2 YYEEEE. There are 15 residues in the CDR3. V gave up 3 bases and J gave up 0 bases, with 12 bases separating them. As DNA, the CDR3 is TGTGCCAGCAGCTCGAGGGGGGGTGCTAACTATGGCTACACCTTC. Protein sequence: CASSSRGGANYGYTF. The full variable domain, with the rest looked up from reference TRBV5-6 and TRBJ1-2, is DAGVTQSPTHLIKTRGQQVTLRCSPKSGHDTVSWYQQALGQGPQFIFQYYEEEERQRGNFPDRFSGHQFPNYSSELNVNALLLGDSALYLCASSSRGGANYGYTFGSGTRLTVV.

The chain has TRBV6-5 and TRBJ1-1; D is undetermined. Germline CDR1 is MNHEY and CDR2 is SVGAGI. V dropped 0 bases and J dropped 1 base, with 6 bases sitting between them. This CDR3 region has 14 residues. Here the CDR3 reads CASSYSSKNTEAFF. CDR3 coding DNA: TGTGCCAGCAGTTACTCTTCCAAGAACACTGAAGCTTTCTTT.

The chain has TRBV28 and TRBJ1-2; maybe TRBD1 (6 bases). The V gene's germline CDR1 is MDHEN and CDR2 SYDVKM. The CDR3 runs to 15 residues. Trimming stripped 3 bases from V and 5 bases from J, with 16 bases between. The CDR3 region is CASSFLRGAKYGYTF. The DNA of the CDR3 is TGTGCCAGCAGTTTCCTCCGGGGGGCCAAGTATGGCTACACCTTC.

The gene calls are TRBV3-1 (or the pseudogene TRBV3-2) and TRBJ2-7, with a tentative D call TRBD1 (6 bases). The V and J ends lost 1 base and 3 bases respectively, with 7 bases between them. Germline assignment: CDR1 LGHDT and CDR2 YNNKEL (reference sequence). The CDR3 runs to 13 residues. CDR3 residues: CASSQADSYEQYF. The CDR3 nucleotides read TGTGCCAGCAGCCAAGCGGACAGCTACGAGCAGTACTTC.

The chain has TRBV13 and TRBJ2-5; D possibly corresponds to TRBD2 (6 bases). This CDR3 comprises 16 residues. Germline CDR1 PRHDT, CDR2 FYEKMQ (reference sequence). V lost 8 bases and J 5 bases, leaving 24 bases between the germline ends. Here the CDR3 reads CASALGQGGDPETQYF. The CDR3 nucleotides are TGTGCCAGCGCCCTGGGGCAGGGCGGGGATCCGGAGACCCAGTACTTC.

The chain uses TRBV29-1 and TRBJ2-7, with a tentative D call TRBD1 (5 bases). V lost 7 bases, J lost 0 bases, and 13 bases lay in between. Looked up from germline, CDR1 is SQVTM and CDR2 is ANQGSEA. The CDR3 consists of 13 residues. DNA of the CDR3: TGCAGCGCCTGGACAAGTTCCTCCTACGAGCAGTACTTC. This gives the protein CSAWTSSSYEQYF.

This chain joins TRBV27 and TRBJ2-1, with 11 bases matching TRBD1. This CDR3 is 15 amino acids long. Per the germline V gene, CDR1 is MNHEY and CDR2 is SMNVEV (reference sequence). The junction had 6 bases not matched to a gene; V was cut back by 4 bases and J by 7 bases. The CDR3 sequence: CASSSAGQGANEQFF. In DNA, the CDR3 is TGTGCCAGCAGTTCCGCCGGACAGGGGGCTAATGAGCAGTTCTTC.

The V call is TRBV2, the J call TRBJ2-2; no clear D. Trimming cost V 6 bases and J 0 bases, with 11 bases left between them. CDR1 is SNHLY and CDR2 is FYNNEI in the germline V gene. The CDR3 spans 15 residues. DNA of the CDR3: TGTGCCAGCAGATCAACAGACGCGAACACCGGGGAGCTGTTTTTT. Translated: CASRSTDANTGELFF.

The CDR3 is CASSPGQGLNSPLHF. The CDR3 DNA is TGTGCCAGCAGCCCGGGACAGGGGCTTAATTCACCCCTCCACTTT. This chain connects TRBV9 to TRBJ1-6, with 10 bases fitting TRBD1. Germline loops: CDR1 SGDLS, CDR2 YYNGEE. Trimming took 4 bases from V and 6 from J; bases not matched to a gene: 4. The CDR3 covers 15 residues. Based on the CDR3 plus reference TRBV9 and TRBJ1-6, the full variable domain is DSGVTQTPKHLITATGQRVTLRCSPRSGDLSVYWYQQSLDQGLQFLIQYYNGEERAKGNILERFSAQQFPDLHSELNLSSLELGDSALYFCASSPGQGLNSPLHFGNGTRLTVT.

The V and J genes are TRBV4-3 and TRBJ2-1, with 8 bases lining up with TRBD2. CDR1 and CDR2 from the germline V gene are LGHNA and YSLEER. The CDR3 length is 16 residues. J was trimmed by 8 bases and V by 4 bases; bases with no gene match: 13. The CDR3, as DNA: TGCGCCAGCAGCCCACGAACTAGCGGAGACACGGATGAGCAGTTCTTC. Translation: CASSPRTSGDTDEQFF.